One TCR beta chain is described in this entry. What it binds is not known. The record originates from a study of shared clonotypes between healthy human individuals. At the level of the study: The plates for each donor numbered three CD4 naive, three CD4 memory, two CD8 naive and one CD8 memory.

In the CD4+ fraction, cells were divided into CD45RA+ naive and CD45RA-negative memory subsets. Clones were sequenced by immunoSEQ multiplex PCR, and TCRdb holds only the in-frame ones, with some missing. The sample records fewer than 1.4 million clones, around 78% being singletons. General observations from the study: Approximately 4.9% of naive CD4 clonotypes were shared across a handful of donors. Sampling covered nothing but blood. Tissue TCR repertoires likely differ from those found in blood.

Trimming took off 5 bases at V and 3 bases at J, with 11 bases between the two ends. The germline V gene has CDR1 MDHEN and CDR2 SYDVKM. The CDR3 spans 13 residues. The TCR was taken from a man aged 18 to 29 in good health. Some clones in this sample may be carry-over from other donors' samples. Sequences were obtained from memory CD4+ T cells from PBMCs. As for subset: CD45RA-negative fraction. The chain has TRBV28 and TRBJ2-7, with D maybe TRBD2 (5 bases). CDR3 nucleotide sequence: TGTGCCAGCAGTCCTTGGACTGGCTACGAGCAGTACTTC. Translating gives CASSPWTGYEQYF.